The text below deals with one T cell receptor beta chain. The target antigen is unknown. These data originate in a study of CD8+ T cells in alopecia areata. Study-level results: TCR sharing across patients was less clear than in mice, possibly HLA-related. When scalp samples are sequenced, resident alphabeta T cells of normal skin are also captured. Greater clonality was observed in lesional scalp samples, especially alopecia totalis/universalis, versus normal scalp.

Extraction of RNA preceded its reverse transcription into cDNA, which served as the sequencing template. Sequenced by immunoSEQ multiplex PCR; TCRdb stores in-frame clones only, minus some. The table records 110,000 to 150,000 clones, about three fifths of them present only once. Isolation of CD4+ and CD8+ T cells from PBMCs was achieved by sorting. The CDR3 consists of 15 residues. CDR1 is MNHEY, CDR2 SVGAGI, per germline. With 0 bases removed from V and 0 bases from J, the gap between germline ends came to 8 bases. The rearrangement links TRBV6-5 to TRBJ1-1; D is possibly TRBD1 (5 bases). The receptor was isolated from a human donor in good health. Sequenced sample: CD8+ T cells sorted from blood. The CDR3 DNA is TGTGCCAGCAGTTACTCGGACAACATGAACACTGAAGCTTTCTTT. Residues: CASSYSDNMNTEAFF.